Listed here are 5 T cell receptor beta chains from one sample, sequenced in a study of CD8 T cells in ankylosing spondylitis. General study points: Blood from ankylosing spondylitis patients appeared to carry a characteristic eight-variant TCR beta motif.

TCRdb re-derived calls from the 5' RACE reads in MiXCR, one entry per CDR3 protein. The sample yields 450,000 or so distinct CDR3 sequences, roughly 26% seen once. These receptors' targets are unknown. Sequencing used blood, either unsorted or a sorted T cell fraction (not recorded which). The origin of the receptors is a male donor with ankylosing spondylitis.

This clonotype was observed a few times. J is TRBJ1-4 and V is TRBV7-2, with TRBD1 matching 7 bases. Per the germline V gene, CDR1 is SGHTA and CDR2 is FQGNSA. The CDR3 covers 13 residues. V lost 5 bases and J lost 7; bases outside the gene matches: 4. CDR3 sequence: CASSLGQVEKLFF. DNA for the CDR3: TGTGCCAGCAGCCTCGGACAGGTTGAAAAACTGTTTTTT. The entire variable domain, with the rest obtained from reference TRBV7-2 and TRBJ1-4, is as follows: GAGVSQSPSNKVTEKGKDVELRCDPISGHTALYWYRQSLGQGLEFLIYFQGNSAPDKSGLPSDRFSAERTGGSVSTLTIQRTQQEDSAVYLCASSLGQVEKLFFGSGTQLSVL.

Turning to this clonotype: One end of the junction fails to match germline, which may point to a read error. The gene calls are TRBV12-3 or TRBV12-4 and TRBJ2-5; D ambiguous. The CDR3 covers 13 residues. Written as DNA, the CDR3 is TGTGCCAGCAGTTTTTTGGACCACGAGACCCAGTACTTC. Amino acids: CASSFLDHETQYF.

This clonotype was counted a few times. The CDR3 DNA is TGTGCCAGCAGCCACCAAACTAGCGGGGTGAACACCGGGGAGCTGTTTTTT. This encodes CASSHQTSGVNTGELFF. The rearrangement uses TRBV4-2 and TRBJ2-2, with 10 bases aligning to TRBD2. This CDR3 contains 17 residues. Germline trimming cut 3 bases from V and 1 base from J; bases unmatched to any gene: 5. From germline, CDR1 is LGHNA and CDR2 YNFKEQ.

This clonotype was found a few times. J is TRBJ2-4 and V is TRBV6-1; 7 bases match TRBD1. The germline V gene has CDR1 MNHNS and CDR2 SASEGT. J lost 8 bases, V lost 2 bases, and 3 bases had no gene match. This CDR3 contains 13 residues. CDR3 sequence: CASSEKGADIQYF. CDR3 DNA: TGTGCCAGCAGTGAAAAGGGGGCTGACATTCAGTACTTC.

With regard to this clonotype: A much larger clonotype is one base distant, so this may be a read error. The CDR3 does not close with the conserved phenylalanine or tryptophan, likely indicating a read error. The chain employs TRBV11-2 and TRBJ1-2; D uncertain. CDR1 SGHAT and CDR2 FQNNGV come from the germline V gene. The CDR3 is made up of 13 amino acids. The germline V and J ends were trimmed by 4 bases and 4 bases, with 10 bases remaining between them. The CDR3 region is CASSSSRAYGYTL. In DNA form, the CDR3 reads TGTGCCAGCAGCTCCTCTCGGGCCTATGGCTACACCCTC.